This entry lists 28 T cell receptor beta chains sequenced from one sample in a study of T cell changes during pregnancy in multiple sclerosis (dated by TCRdb to about 2019). The library came from the immunoSEQ multiplex PCR assay. TCRdb re-hosts the immuneACCESS table, in-frame sequences only. Its copies lack some clones; in the studies checked, an unresolved V gene accounts for under half of them, and the cause for the rest is not known. This sample comprises under 95,000 clones, over 80% of them detected only once. The ten largest make up about 0.4% of the sample. The specimen was CD4+ T cells from peripheral blood mononuclear cells, collected before pregnancy. Receptors originate from a female donor with multiple sclerosis, enrolled in a pregnancy study.

The chain links TRBV6-5 to TRBJ1-4; tentative D call: TRBD1 (5 bases). Germline V gene sequence: CDR1 MNHEY, CDR2 SVGAGI. The CDR3 contains 13 residues. Trimming removed 3 bases from V and 8 bases from J, with 10 bases in between. The CDR3 here is CASSYRGREKLFF. The CDR3 nucleotides read TGTGCCAGCAGTTATAGGGGCAGGGAAAAACTGTTTTTT.

The gene calls are TRBV4-1 and TRBJ2-3; 9 nucleotides match TRBD2. CDR3 length: 15 amino acids. CDR1 and CDR2 (germline): MGHRA, YSYEKL. V shed 4 bases and J 2 bases; nucleotides not matched to a gene: 4. In nucleotides, the CDR3 is TGCGCCAGCAGCCCGGGACTAGCCAACACAGATACGCAGTATTTT. This encodes CASSPGLANTDTQYF.

The chain carries TRBV11-3 and TRBJ2-3; 13 nucleotides agree with TRBD2. After removal of 3 bases from V and 4 bases from J, the junction contained 7 bases not matched to a gene. Germline CDR1 reads SGHNT; CDR2 reads YENEEA. The CDR3 covers 17 residues. The CDR3 DNA is TGTGCCAGCAGCTTGGGACTAGCGGGACCTGGGGCAGATACGCAGTATTTT. Translating it yields CASSLGLAGPGADTQYF.

In its sample, this clone was seen once. J is TRBJ2-7 and V is TRBV4-3, with D hard to call. This CDR3 region has 13 residues. Trimming left V 5 bases short and J 3 bases short, with 11 bases between. Germline CDR1 LGHNA, CDR2 YSLEER. Here the CDR3 reads CASSWNSFYEQYF. Here the CDR3 DNA reads TGCGCCAGCAGCTGGAACAGTTTCTACGAGCAGTACTTC.

The chain uses TRBV5-1 and TRBJ2-7; TRBD2 matches 7 bases. The CDR3 is 16 amino acids. Germline values: CDR1 SGHRS, CDR2 YFSETQ. V was clipped by 1 base and J by 0 bases; unmatched bases: 7. CDR3 protein: CASSLFPSGNSYEQYF. The CDR3 region has the DNA TGCGCCAGCAGCTTGTTTCCTAGCGGAAACTCCTACGAGCAGTACTTC. Drawing the rest from reference TRBV5-1 and TRBJ2-7, the complete variable domain is KAGVTQTPRYLIKTRGQQVTLSCSPISGHRSVSWYQQTPGQGLQFLFEYFSETQRNKGNFPGRFSGRQFSNSRSEMNVSTLELGDSALYLCASSLFPSGNSYEQYFGPGTRLTVT.

The rearrangement uses TRBV7-9 and TRBJ2-7; D possibly corresponds to TRBD2 (6 bases). CDR3 length: 15 residues. The ends were cut back, 1 base at V and 2 bases at J, with 12 bases in the middle. Germline assignment: CDR1 SEHNR and CDR2 FQNEAQ (reference sequence). DNA for the CDR3: TGTGCCAGCAGCTTAGGGGGTAGCGGAACCTACGAGCAGTACTTC. Translating it yields CASSLGGSGTYEQYF.

The CDR3 nucleotides are TGCGCCAGCAGCTTGGTAGGGGGCGAGCAGTACTTC. Its protein is CASSLVGGEQYF. The chain couples TRBV5-1 to TRBJ2-7, with D possibly being TRBD1 (6 bases). CDR1 SGHRS and CDR2 YFSETQ come from the germline V gene. With 0 bases removed from V and 6 bases from J, the gap between germline ends came to 7 bases. The CDR3 runs 12 residues.

The chain employs TRBV6-5 and TRBJ2-5, with TRBD2 identical over 7 bases. V was pared by 5 bases and J by 1 base, with 1 base of the junction left unmatched. CDR1 and CDR2 (germline): MNHEY, SVGAGI. The CDR3 sequence is 13 residues long. CDR3 residues: CASSLAVQETQYF. In DNA, the CDR3 is TGTGCCAGCAGTCTAGCGGTCCAAGAGACCCAGTACTTC.

V gene TRBV5-4 combines with J gene TRBJ2-1, with D tentatively TRBD2 (6 bases). The length of the CDR3 is 14 residues. Germline CDR1 reads SGHNT; CDR2 reads YYREEE (reference sequence). V was cut by 0 bases and J by 5 bases, with 9 bases left in between. CDR3 in DNA: TGTGCCAGCAGCTTGGTGGGAGGCGACAATGAGCAGTTCTTC. It codes for CASSLVGGDNEQFF.

The CDR3 DNA is TGTGCCAGCACTGCTGGACAGGGGAGCTCCTACGAGCAGTACTTC. Protein sequence: CASTAGQGSSYEQYF. The V and J genes are TRBV27 and TRBJ2-7, with TRBD1 matching over 9 bases. Germline V gene data show CDR1 as MNHEY and CDR2 as SMNVEV (reference sequence). This CDR3 has 15 amino acids. V was pared by 7 bases and J by 0 bases, with 7 bases of the junction left unmatched.

CDR3 region: CASSIETGRGNTIYF. The CDR3 DNA is TGTGCCAGTAGTATCGAGACAGGGCGCGGGAACACCATATATTTT. V usage is TRBV19 and J usage is TRBJ1-3; 7 bases line up with TRBD1. Germline V lookup: CDR1 LNHDA, CDR2 SQIVND (reference sequence). V was pared by 3 bases and J by 7 bases, with 9 bases of the junction left unmatched. This CDR3 is built from 15 residues. The complete variable domain, with remaining parts taken from reference TRBV19 and TRBJ1-3, reads DGGITQSPKYLFRKEGQNVTLSCEQNLNHDAMYWYRQDPGQGLRLIYYSQIVNDFQKGDIAEGYSVSREKKESFPLTVTSAQKNPTAFYLCASSIETGRGNTIYFGEGSWLTVV.

The CDR3 loop reads CASSQGVEEKLFF. The CDR3 DNA reads TGTGCCAGCTCACAGGGGGTTGAAGAAAAACTGTTTTTT. The rearrangement joins TRBV18 to TRBJ1-4; D perhaps matches TRBD1 (6 bases). The germline CDR1 and CDR2 sequences are KGHSH and LQKENI. Trimming took 4 bases from V and 8 from J, leaving 11 bases between them. The CDR3 has 13 amino acids.

The chain joins TRBV15 to TRBJ2-1; D not certain. Trimming shortened V by 0 bases and J by 2 bases, and 11 bases separated the two germline ends. This CDR3 has 16 amino acids. Germline V gives CDR1 LNHNV, CDR2 YYDKDF (reference sequence). The CDR3 protein is CATSREPLSPYNEQFF. CDR3 DNA sequence: TGTGCCACCAGCAGAGAACCCCTAAGTCCCTACAATGAGCAGTTCTTC.

This chain joins TRBV7-9 and TRBJ1-2; TRBD1 is a possible D gene (6 bases). Germline V gene data show CDR1 as SEHNR and CDR2 as FQNEAQ (reference sequence). There are 13 residues in the CDR3. The V and J ends lost 3 bases and 4 bases respectively, with 9 bases between them. The CDR3 nucleotides are TGTGCCAGCAGCTTGACAGGACCCTATGGCTACACCTTC. This sequence encodes CASSLTGPYGYTF.

The chain recombines TRBV10-3 with TRBJ2-7; TRBD1 might be the D (6 bases). Germline V gene data show CDR1 as ENHRY and CDR2 as SYGVKD. The CDR3 is 13 amino acids. Trimming took off 4 bases at V and 9 bases at J, with 16 bases between the two ends. CDR3 in amino acids: CAISGSQGNGQYF. The CDR3 DNA follows: TGTGCCATCAGTGGGAGTCAGGGGAATGGGCAGTACTTC.

This chain connects TRBV9 to TRBJ2-2, with a weak D call TRBD1 (5 bases). The CDR3 spans 14 residues. Germline-derived CDR1 and CDR2 are SGDLS and YYNGEE. Trimming removed 3 bases at V and 5 bases at J, with 11 bases between. CDR3 nucleotides: TGTGCCAGCAGCGCCGGACACCTTACCGGGGAGCTGTTTTTT. Translation gives CASSAGHLTGELFF.

The rearrangement joins TRBV28 to TRBJ1-3; D unresolved. CDR3 length: 12 amino acids. Trimming cost V 6 bases and J 4 bases, with 7 bases left between them. Germline V gene data show CDR1 as MDHEN and CDR2 as SYDVKM. This CDR3 is CASRSFGNTIYF. CDR3 in DNA: TGTGCCAGCAGGTCATTCGGAAACACCATATATTTT. Full variable domain (missing parts from reference TRBV28 and TRBJ1-3): DVKVTQSSRYLVKRTGEKVFLECVQDMDHENMFWYRQDPGLGLRLIYFSYDVKMKEKGDIPEGYSVSREKKERFSLILESASTNQTSMYLCASRSFGNTIYFGEGSWLTVV.

The chain combines TRBV4-3 with TRBJ2-3; 7 nucleotides agree with TRBD2. There are 16 residues in the CDR3. Trimming at V came to 4 bases and at J to 0 bases, leaving 7 bases not matched to a gene. The germline V gene has CDR1 LGHNA and CDR2 YSLEER. DNA of the CDR3: TGCGCCAGCAGCCGGGGGGGAGCGGGCAGCACAGATACGCAGTATTTT. It encodes CASSRGGAGSTDTQYF.

CDR3 sequence (DNA): TGCGCCAGCAGCCCGGGACACCGCGAGGGTGAGCAGTTCTTC. Amino acids: CASSPGHREGEQFF. The chain employs TRBV5-1 and TRBJ2-1; D may be TRBD1 (6 bases). This CDR3 region has 14 residues. The ends were cut back, 4 bases at V and 9 bases at J, with 17 bases in the middle. Germline V lookup: CDR1 SGHRS, CDR2 YFSETQ.

J is TRBJ2-1 and V is TRBV19, with 13 nucleotides matching TRBD2. V shed 7 bases, J shed 2 bases, and the junction held 2 bases outside the gene matches. The CDR3 contains 15 residues. Per germline, CDR1 LNHDA and CDR2 SQIVND (reference sequence). The CDR3, as DNA: TGTGCCAGTAAAACTAGCGGGAGGGCCTACAATGAGCAGTTCTTC. Translation: CASKTSGRAYNEQFF.

This clone has just one count. The chain combines TRBV30 with TRBJ1-1, with a possible D match to TRBD1 (6 bases). The germline V gene encodes CDR1 GTSNPN and CDR2 SVGIG (reference sequence). V gave up 8 bases and J gave up 0 bases, with 13 bases separating them. The CDR3 runs to 13 residues. For the CDR3, the DNA is TGTGCCCAGAGGGGGGGCGTGAACACTGAAGCTTTCTTT. This codes for CAQRGGVNTEAFF. Using reference TRBV30 and TRBJ1-1 for the parts outside the CDR3, the full variable domain is SQTIHQWPATLVQPVGSPLSLECTVEGTSNPNLYWYRQAAGRGLQLLFYSVGIGQISSEVPQNLSASRPQDRQFILSSKKLLLSDSGFYLCAQRGGVNTEAFFGQGTRLTVV.

The chain couples TRBV5-6 to TRBJ2-3; 8 bases agree with TRBD2. V lost 5 bases to trimming and J lost 10 bases; unmatched junction nucleotides: 18. This CDR3 is built from 16 residues. CDR1 and CDR2 from the germline V gene are SGHDT and YYEEEE. In DNA, the CDR3 is TGTGCCAGCAGGCTGGGTCCCGGGACTAGTCTAGTTCCGCAGTATTTT. It specifies CASRLGPGTSLVPQYF.

The V gene is TRBV10-3, the J gene TRBJ2-1; TRBD1 aligns across 7 bases. Germline assignment: CDR1 ENHRY and CDR2 SYGVKD. The CDR3 totals 12 residues. The V and J ends lost 6 bases and 7 bases, in that order; junction bases with no gene match: 3. In DNA, the CDR3 is TGTGCCATCAGCAACAGGGGAAATGAGCAGTTCTTC. Translated: CAISNRGNEQFF.

Remarks on this clone: Other DNA sequences of this sample code for an identical CDR3. The chain is built from TRBV19 and TRBJ2-7; TRBD1 might be the D (6 bases). The CDR3 loop spans 12 amino acids. Looked up from germline, CDR1 is LNHDA and CDR2 is SQIVND (reference sequence). The V end lost 4 bases, the J end lost 3 bases, and 7 bases lay between the germline ends. CDR3 coding DNA: TGTGCCAGTAGTACACAGGGCTACGAGCAGTACTTC. It yields the protein CASSTQGYEQYF. Full variable domain (outside the CDR3, taken from reference TRBV19 and TRBJ2-7): DGGITQSPKYLFRKEGQNVTLSCEQNLNHDAMYWYRQDPGQGLRLIYYSQIVNDFQKGDIAEGYSVSREKKESFPLTVTSAQKNPTAFYLCASSTQGYEQYFGPGTRLTVT.

This chain joins TRBV5-5 and TRBJ1-6; D perhaps matches TRBD1 (5 bases). V was pared by 1 base and J by 7 bases, with 9 bases between. Germline V gene lookup returns CDR1 SGHKS and CDR2 YYEKEE (reference sequence). CDR3 length equals 14 residues. The CDR3 sequence is CASSLRQGNSPLHF. CDR3 in DNA: TGTGCCAGCAGCTTGCGGCAGGGCAATTCACCCCTCCACTTT.

CDR3 DNA sequence: TGTGCCAGCAGCTTAGGGGGGGCATATTACAATGAGCAGTTCTTC. It yields the protein CASSLGGAYYNEQFF. V and J are TRBV7-3 and TRBJ2-1, with D possibly TRBD2 on 7 matching bases. Germline lookup yields CDR1 SGHTA and CDR2 FQGTGA. Trimming removed 2 bases at V and 4 bases at J, with 12 bases between. This CDR3 is built from 15 residues.

J is TRBJ1-4 and V is TRBV5-6, with 12 bases matching TRBD1. Germline-derived CDR1 and CDR2 are SGHDT and YYEEEE. This CDR3 comprises 15 residues. Trimming at V came to 1 base and at J to 8 bases, leaving 3 bases not matched to a gene. Here the CDR3 DNA reads TGTGCCAGCAGCTTGCCGGGGACAGGGGGCGAAAAACTGTTTTTT. It codes for CASSLPGTGGEKLFF.

This chain connects TRBV9 to TRBJ1-4, with unresolved D. This CDR3 region has 14 residues. With 4 bases removed from V and 7 bases from J, the gap between germline ends came to 14 bases. In germline, CDR1 is SGDLS, CDR2 YYNGEE. CDR3 region: CASSPPQRPEKLFF. In DNA, the CDR3 is TGTGCCAGCAGCCCCCCTCAGCGGCCTGAAAAACTGTTTTTT.